Listed below are T cell receptor beta chains from one sample, sequenced in a study of T cells in Graves' hyperthyroidism and ophthalmopathy. Via MiXCR, TCRdb re-called the multiplex PCR reads, giving one row per CDR3 protein. The table lists around 430,000 distinct CDR3 sequences, 15% of them singletons. Input material: blood. All receptors derive from a woman aged 25 to 45 with Graves' hyperthyroidism. CDR3s include the opening cysteine and the closing phenylalanine or tryptophan. D genes are given only for firm matches. For some rows the clone size is stated as once, few or many, or as a class when expanded; others skip it.

DNA,CDR3,J,size,V,D
TGTGCCAGCAGCCCCAGGGGTATCCAAGAGACCCAGTACTTC,CASSPRGIQETQYF,TRBJ2-5,NA,TRBV14,NA
TGTGCCAGCTCCCCCCAGACGAGTTACGGAACCATATATTTT,CASSPQTSYGTIYF,TRBJ1-3,few,TRBV12-3/TRBV12-4,NA
TGCAGTGCTAGAGAAGGGACGAGCTCCTACGAGCAGTACTTC,CSAREGTSSYEQYF,TRBJ2-7,many,TRBV20-1,NA
TGTGCCAGCAGTCCGCCATGGTACACTGAAGCTTTCTTT,CASSPPWYTEAFF,TRBJ1-1,many,TRBV6-1,NA
TGCGCCAGCAGTGAGACACCGGGACTAGCGGGACTGGAGACCCAGTACTTC,CASSETPGLAGLETQYF,TRBJ2-5,NA,TRBV10-1,TRBD2
TGTGCCAGCAGTTACGGGCAGGGTGCCCTCCGAGAAGCTTTCTTT,CASSYGQGALREAFF,TRBJ1-1,few,TRBV6-6,NA
TGTGCCAGCAGCTTACCGGTCGGCGCGGAGGTAAATGAAGCTTTCTTT,CASSLPVGAEVNEAFF,TRBJ1-1,NA,TRBV11-2,NA
TGTGCCAGCAGTCCCTCGGGGGGGGACATACGATGCCCCGACGATGGCTACACCTTC,CASSPSGGDIRCPDDGYTF,TRBJ1-2,many,TRBV28,NA
TGTGCCAGCAGCTCATACGAACGGACCCAGTACTTC,CASSSYERTQYF,TRBJ2-5,many,TRBV6-1,NA
TGTGCCAGCAGCTCCCAACAGAACACTGAAGCTTTCTTT,CASSSQQNTEAFF,TRBJ1-1,few,TRBV7-9,NA
TGTGCCAGCAGCTTTCACAGCGGGAGGACTAGCGAGATATACACAGATACGCAGTATTTT,CASSFHSGRTSEIYTDTQYF,TRBJ2-3,NA,TRBV7-9,TRBD2
TGTGCCAGTAGTGTCCGGTTTGTCAGGGGAAGTGGCTACACCTTC,CASSVRFVRGSGYTF,TRBJ1-2,NA,TRBV19,NA
TGTGCCAACAGCTCACTGCGGGGCCCGAACACTGAAGCTTTCTTT,CANSSLRGPNTEAFF,TRBJ1-1,NA,TRBV27,NA
TGTGCCAGCAGCTTGGTTCCACCCCTCCACTTT,CASSLVPPLHF,TRBJ1-6,few,TRBV5-8,NA
TGTGCCAGCAAGACAGGGGGAACAGATACGCAGTATTTT,CASKTGGTDTQYF,TRBJ2-3,NA,TRBV6-1,TRBD1
TGTGCCAGCAGCGTAGCCGCGGGCAGGGACTATGGCTACACCTTC,CASSVAAGRDYGYTF,TRBJ1-2,NA,TRBV9,NA
TGTGCCACCAGTGACTCTGGGTGGACTAGTGGGGGAGAGACCCAGTACTTC,CATSDSGWTSGGETQYF,TRBJ2-5,NA,TRBV24-1,TRBD2
TGTGCCAGCAGCTTACTCACCAGAAACACTGAAGCTTTCTTT,CASSLLTRNTEAFF,TRBJ1-1,NA,TRBV7-2,NA
TGTGCCAGCCGCGGAGGGAGCTACGAGCAGTACTTC,CASRGGSYEQYF,TRBJ2-7,many,TRBV25-1,NA
TGTGCCAGCAGCCCTTTGGTGGATTCCTACGAGCAGTACTTC,CASSPLVDSYEQYF,TRBJ2-7,many,TRBV13,NA
TGTGCCAGCAGTTGGAGCGGGAGCATTAATGAGCAGTTCTTC,CASSWSGSINEQFF,TRBJ2-1,many,TRBV6-1,TRBD2
TGTGCCAGCAGTTCCCGGGACGGGAACAATCAGCCCCAGCATTTT,CASSSRDGNNQPQHF,TRBJ1-5,NA,TRBV12-3/TRBV12-4,NA
TGTGCCACCGCGGAAACAGGGACGAATCAGCCCCAGCATTTT,CATAETGTNQPQHF,TRBJ1-5,NA,TRBV24-1,NA
TGTGCCAGCAGCCAAGAATGGCGAATAAGCTCTGGAAACACCATATATTTT,CASSQEWRISSGNTIYF,TRBJ1-3,many,TRBV3-1,NA
TGTGCCACCAGTGATTCTAGCCAAGACTCCTTCAATGAGCAGTTCTTC,CATSDSSQDSFNEQFF,TRBJ2-1,few,TRBV24-1,NA
TGTGCCAGCAGTTCACAGTATGGCTACACCTTC,CASSSQYGYTF,TRBJ1-2,many,TRBV28,NA
TGTGCCAGCAGCTTAGTGGGGGCCAGCTCTACTCTACACTACGAGCAGTACTTC,CASSLVGASSTLHYEQYF,TRBJ2-7,NA,TRBV7-8,NA
TGTGCCAGCCTCAGGGACAGGGGGTATAATGAGCAGTTCTTC,CASLRDRGYNEQFF,TRBJ2-1,few,TRBV12-3/TRBV12-4,TRBD1
TGTGCCAGCTCACCCAGGCTAGCGGGAGGGCCCACAGATACGCAGTATTTT,CASSPRLAGGPTDTQYF,TRBJ2-3,few,TRBV18,TRBD2
TGCGCCAGCAGCTCCGGGACCGAGAGCTCCTACGAGCAGTACTTC,CASSSGTESSYEQYF,TRBJ2-7,many,TRBV5-1,NA
TGTGCCAGCAGTTACTCGGTCCTAGCGGGGCCTTCCAAAAACATTCAGTACTTC,CASSYSVLAGPSKNIQYF,TRBJ2-4,NA,TRBV6-5,TRBD2
TGCGCCAGCAGCTCGGGACAGGGACCTCTCTATGGCTACACCTTC,CASSSGQGPLYGYTF,TRBJ1-2,few,TRBV5-1,TRBD1
TGCGCCAGCAGCCGAACCGGGACCACTGACTACGAGCAGTACTTC,CASSRTGTTDYEQYF,TRBJ2-7,NA,TRBV5-1,NA
TGTGCCAGCAGCCGCCCTGCGGGAGGGGTGGAGACCCAGTACTTC,CASSRPAGGVETQYF,TRBJ2-5,many,TRBV3-1,TRBD2
TGTGCCAGCAGCCAAGTGGGGGCGGCAGATACGCAGTATTTT,CASSQVGAADTQYF,TRBJ2-3,NA,TRBV14,NA
TGCAGCGTTGAAGGAACCGGGACAGCAGCCTACGAGCAGTACTTC,CSVEGTGTAAYEQYF,TRBJ2-7,many,TRBV29-1,TRBD1
TGCAGTGCTAGAGATCCCGGGACTAGCGGGTTGCAGTTCTTC,CSARDPGTSGLQFF,TRBJ2-1,few,TRBV20-1,TRBD2
TGCAGTGCTAGTATATTAGGCCTGAACACCGGGGAGCTGTTTTTT,CSASILGLNTGELFF,TRBJ2-2,few,TRBV20-1,NA
TGTGCCAGCAGCCAATATGCCGGGGCCGCGTCAGGCTCTGGGGCCAACGTCCTGACTTTC,CASSQYAGAASGSGANVLTF,TRBJ2-6,few,TRBV3-1,NA
TGTGCCAGCAGGCAAGCCGGGACTCTTGGTAACGAGCAGTACTTC,CASRQAGTLGNEQYF,TRBJ2-7,many,TRBV28,NA
TGCGCCAGCAGCTTACAGGGGAATTCTGGAAACACCATATATTTT,CASSLQGNSGNTIYF,TRBJ1-3,NA,TRBV5-1,TRBD1
TGTGCCAGCAGTTTCGGCGGCAAGGACACTGAAGCTTTCTTT,CASSFGGKDTEAFF,TRBJ1-1,NA,TRBV27,NA
TGTGCCAGCACGCCGGAGGCGGAGACCCAGTACTTC,CASTPEAETQYF,TRBJ2-5,many,TRBV6-1,NA
TGTGCCAGCAGTTTCGGGGGAGGCGGGTACGAGCAGTACTTC,CASSFGGGGYEQYF,TRBJ2-7,many,TRBV12-3/TRBV12-4,NA
TGTGCCAGCTCACCGGCCCGTGCTGGGGCCAACGTCCTGACTTTC,CASSPARAGANVLTF,TRBJ2-6,NA,TRBV18,NA
TGCAGTGCTAGAGAGAGCCTAATCGGACAGAACTATAATTCACCCCTCCACTTT,CSARESLIGQNYNSPLHF,TRBJ1-6,few,TRBV20-1,NA
TGTGCCAGCAGTGAAGTTGACCGGCCATCTAACTATGGCTACACCTTC,CASSEVDRPSNYGYTF,TRBJ1-2,NA,TRBV25-1,NA
TGTGCTAGTGGTTTGGACACGACAGGGGCCCTCTCCTACGAGCAGTACTTC,CASGLDTTGALSYEQYF,TRBJ2-7,NA,TRBV12-5,TRBD1
TGTGCCAGCAGCTGGGGATCAGGGACTGAAGCTTTCTTT,CASSWGSGTEAFF,TRBJ1-1,few,TRBV5-1,NA
TGTGCCAGCCAAACTATAACAGGGGTCAACACTGAAGCTTTCTTT,CASQTITGVNTEAFF,TRBJ1-1,many,TRBV18,TRBD1
TGCAGTGCTATTGGCAGAGGAGCTTTCTTT,CSAIGRGAFF,TRBJ1-1,few,TRBV20-1,NA
TGCGCCAGCAGCGGGAGCAGGGTTAATGAAAAACTGTTTTTT,CASSGSRVNEKLFF,TRBJ1-4,many,TRBV5-1,NA
TGTGCCACATCGCACGATTGGACCGGGGAGCTGTTTTTT,CATSHDWTGELFF,TRBJ2-2,NA,TRBV9,NA
TGTGCCAGCAGTGAAAGGACTAGCGGGAGAACAGATACGCAGTATTTT,CASSERTSGRTDTQYF,TRBJ2-3,many,TRBV2,TRBD2